Shown below are 20 T cell receptor beta chains from a single sample sequenced in a study of shared clonotypes between healthy human individuals. The protocol was immunoSEQ multiplex PCR, while the TCRdb copy is restricted to in-frame clones and leaves out a portion. The sample yields about 2.1 million clones, just over 90% seen once. Naive CD8 cells lacked CD45RO, underwent positive selection for CCR7 and left out terminally differentiated effector memory CD45RA+ cells. Sequencing input: naive CD8+ T cells from PBMCs. The receptors shown here come from a man younger than 35 in good health. Some clones in this sample may be carry-over from other donors' samples.

This clone was detected only once. This sequence joins TRBV6-1 and TRBJ1-1; no firm D call. CDR1 is MNHNS, CDR2 SASEGT, per germline. V shed 6 bases and J shed 1 base, with 12 bases lying between them. The CDR3 runs to 14 residues. The CDR3 nucleotides are TGTGCCAGCAGATCCTTCTCCCAGAACACTGAAGCTTTCTTT. The encoded protein is CASRSFSQNTEAFF.

The rearrangement uses TRBV29-1 and TRBJ2-3, with 7 bases aligning to TRBD2. Germline CDR1 reads SQVTM; CDR2 reads ANQGSEA. The ends lost 7 bases at V and 2 bases at J; junction bases unmatched: 9. The CDR3 sequence is 14 residues long. This CDR3 reads CSGTGGSFTDTQYF. CDR3 coding DNA: TGCAGCGGCACCGGGGGGTCCTTCACAGATACGCAGTATTTT.

This chain links TRBV2 with TRBJ2-1; D remains unclear. The germline V gene has CDR1 SNHLY and CDR2 FYNNEI. The CDR3 has 15 amino acids. With 7 bases removed from V and 1 base from J, the gap between germline ends came to 14 bases. As DNA, the CDR3 is TGTGCCAGCAAAATGGTGGCAGGTTCCTACAATGAGCAGTTCTTC. Translation: CASKMVAGSYNEQFF.

The chain recombines TRBV7-9 with TRBJ2-5, with D maybe TRBD1 (6 bases). The CDR3 is 14 residues long. V gave up 3 bases and J gave up 2 bases, with 10 bases separating them. Germline CDR1 and CDR2: SEHNR and FQNEAQ (reference sequence). This CDR3 reads CASSFETGQETQYF. CDR3 coding DNA: TGTGCCAGCAGCTTTGAGACAGGACAAGAGACCCAGTACTTC.

The gene calls are TRBV27 and TRBJ1-1, with D maybe TRBD1 (5 bases). CDR1 and CDR2 (germline): MNHEY, SMNVEV (reference sequence). Trimming removed 5 bases at V and 4 bases at J, with 20 bases between. The CDR3 length is 16 residues. The CDR3 bases are TGTGCCAGCAGTCGATCAGGGATTCAGGCGCTCACTGAAGCTTTCTTT. This gives the protein CASSRSGIQALTEAFF.

The chain has TRBV28 and TRBJ2-1; D tentatively reads TRBD1 or TRBD2 (5 bases each). Germline CDR1 and CDR2: MDHEN and SYDVKM. V was cut by 8 bases and J by 4 bases, with 12 bases left in between. The CDR3 extends over 13 amino acids. The CDR3 bases are TGTGCCAGCGAAGGGACGGCTTACAATGAGCAGTTCTTC. This encodes CASEGTAYNEQFF.

The chain is built from TRBV7-6 and TRBJ2-3; 7 bases are a match to TRBD2. The V gene's germline CDR1 is SGHVS and CDR2 FNYEAQ. Losses at the gene ends were 4 bases for V and 6 bases for J; bases not matched to a gene: 7. CDR3 size: 14 residues. The CDR3 bases are TGTGCCAGCAGCTCGCTAGGGGAGGGGGATACGCAGTATTTT. It specifies CASSSLGEGDTQYF.

The gene calls are TRBV27 and TRBJ1-1, with a weak D call TRBD1 (5 bases). V lost 4 bases and J lost 8, with 14 bases in between. This CDR3 has 13 residues. Germline loops: CDR1 MNHEY, CDR2 SMNVEV (reference sequence). CDR3 sequence reads: CASSSYIDREAFF. DNA of the CDR3: TGTGCCAGCAGTTCCTACATCGACAGAGAAGCTTTCTTT.

As DNA, the CDR3 is TGTGCCAGCGCCCAGGAGGATATATCCAACTATGGCTACACCTTC. This encodes CASAQEDISNYGYTF. This chain connects TRBV7-9 to TRBJ1-2; no definite D call. CDR3 length: 15 residues. CDR1 is SEHNR and CDR2 is FQNEAQ in the germline V gene (reference sequence). V shed 8 bases and J shed 2 bases, with 18 bases lying between them.

The chain joins TRBV7-8 to TRBJ1-1; D uncertain. The CDR3 is made up of 13 amino acids. Trimming stripped 5 bases from V and 4 bases from J, with 11 bases between. Germline loops: CDR1 SGHVS, CDR2 FQNEAQ. The DNA for the CDR3 is TGTGCCAGCAGCCCGGGATCCCGCACTGAAGCTTTCTTT. Its translation is CASSPGSRTEAFF. Looking up the rest from reference TRBV7-8 and TRBJ1-1 gives the full variable domain: GAGVSQSPRYKVAKRGQDVALRCDPISGHVSLFWYQQALGQGPEFLTYFQNEAQLDKSGLPSDRFFAERPEGSVSTLKIQRTQQEDSAVYLCASSPGSRTEAFFGQGTRLTVV.

The chain has TRBV5-4 and TRBJ2-5; weak D call: TRBD1 (5 bases). CDR1 SGHNT and CDR2 YYREEE come from the germline V gene (reference sequence). The CDR3 spans 15 residues. V lost 5 bases and J 3 bases, leaving 17 bases between the germline ends. The CDR3 protein is CASRRKDRREETQYF. The CDR3 DNA is TGTGCCAGCAGGCGTAAAGACAGACGGGAAGAGACCCAGTACTTC.

This chain connects TRBV29-1 to TRBJ2-7; TRBD2 agrees at 9 bases. The trim removed 6 bases at V and 4 bases at J, leaving 13 bases unmatched. The germline gives CDR1 SQVTM, CDR2 ANQGSEA. CDR3 length: 15 amino acids. In DNA, the CDR3 is TGCAGCGTGGCCGGACTAGCGACTAAGGGGTACGAGCAGTACTTC. Translating gives CSVAGLATKGYEQYF.

The rearrangement joins TRBV28 to TRBJ1-2, with 9 positions matching TRBD1. The germline gives CDR1 MDHEN, CDR2 SYDVKM. J lost 0 bases, V lost 6 bases, and 5 bases had no gene match. The CDR3 has 15 amino acids. CDR3 DNA sequence: TGTGCCAGCAGCCGGGACAGGGAGTCTAACTATGGCTACACCTTC. Its translation: CASSRDRESNYGYTF.

The CDR3 coding sequence is TGTGCCAGCAGCTTAGGGCAGGGCCCCATTGAAGAGACCCAGTACTTC. Its protein product is CASSLGQGPIEETQYF. V is TRBV7-8 and J is TRBJ2-5, with D possibly TRBD1 on 5 matching bases. This CDR3 is built from 16 residues. Germline-derived CDR1 and CDR2 are SGHVS and FQNEAQ. V was cut by 1 base and J by 3 bases, with 15 bases left in between.

V is TRBV28 and J is TRBJ1-1; 7 positions match TRBD1. V was clipped by 8 bases and J by 4 bases; unmatched bases: 13. Germline-derived CDR1 and CDR2 are MDHEN and SYDVKM. CDR3 size: 15 residues. CDR3: CASEPLAPGGTEAFF. CDR3 nucleotides: TGTGCCAGCGAACCCTTAGCCCCAGGGGGCACTGAAGCTTTCTTT.

V is TRBV7-2 and J is TRBJ2-7, with D possibly being TRBD1 or TRBD2 (6 bases each). CDR1 is SGHTA and CDR2 is FQGNSA in the germline V gene. V lost 5 bases and J lost 6, with 17 bases in between. The CDR3 sequence is 14 residues long. The CDR3 sequence: CASSPGGGLSEQYF. The CDR3 bases are TGTGCCAGCAGCCCAGGAGGGGGTTTGTCCGAGCAGTACTTC.

In its sample, this clone was seen once. This chain connects TRBV23-1 to TRBJ1-1, with D perhaps TRBD1 (5 bases). TRBV23-1 is classed as an ORF, of uncertain function. CDR3 length: 12 amino acids. The germline V and J ends were trimmed by 9 bases and 0 bases, with 8 bases remaining between them. CDR3 nucleotide sequence: TGCGCCAGTGGGACGGTGAACACTGAAGCTTTCTTT. Amino acids: CASGTVNTEAFF.

The chain has TRBV7-9 and TRBJ1-2, with TRBD1 as a possible D gene (5 bases). From germline, CDR1 is SEHNR and CDR2 FQNEAQ (reference sequence). With 1 base removed from V and 7 bases from J, the gap between germline ends came to 16 bases. This CDR3 region has 15 residues. As DNA, the CDR3 is TGTGCCAGCAGCTTAGTAGGAGGGGACCTGGCTGGCTACACCTTC. The encoded protein is CASSLVGGDLAGYTF. Supplemented by reference TRBV7-9 and TRBJ1-2, the full variable domain reads DTGVSQNPRHKITKRGQNVTFRCDPISEHNRLYWYRQTLGQGPEFLTYFQNEAQLEKSRLLSDRFSAERPKGSFSTLEIQRTEQGDSAMYLCASSLVGGDLAGYTFGSGTRLTVV.

This chain uses TRBV11-2 with TRBJ2-2; D gene ambiguous. The CDR3 is 13 amino acids. CDR1 is SGHAT, CDR2 FQNNGV, per germline. Deletions cut 2 bases from V and 7 bases from J, with 8 bases between. The CDR3 nucleotides read TGTGCCAGCAGCTTAAACCTCCGCGGGGAGCTGTTTTTT. It encodes CASSLNLRGELFF.

V usage is TRBV28 and J usage is TRBJ1-2, with D maybe TRBD1 (5 bases). Germline loops: CDR1 MDHEN, CDR2 SYDVKM. V was shortened by 2 bases and J by 0 bases, with 10 bases between the two germline ends. The CDR3 runs to 15 residues. The CDR3 protein is CASSLRGHSNYGYTF. CDR3 nucleotide sequence: TGTGCCAGCAGTTTACGCGGACATTCTAACTATGGCTACACCTTC.